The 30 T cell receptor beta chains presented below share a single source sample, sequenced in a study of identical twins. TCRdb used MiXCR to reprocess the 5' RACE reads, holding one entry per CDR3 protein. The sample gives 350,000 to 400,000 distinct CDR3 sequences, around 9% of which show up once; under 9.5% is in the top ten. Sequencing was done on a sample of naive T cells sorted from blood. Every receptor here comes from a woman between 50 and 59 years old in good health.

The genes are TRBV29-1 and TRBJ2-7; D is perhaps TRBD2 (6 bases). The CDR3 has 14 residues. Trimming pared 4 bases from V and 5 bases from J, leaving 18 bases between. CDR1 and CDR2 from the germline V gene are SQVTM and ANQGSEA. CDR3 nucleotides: TGCAGCGTTGGTTCGACGGGAGTTATGGACGAGCAGTACTTC. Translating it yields CSVGSTGVMDEQYF.

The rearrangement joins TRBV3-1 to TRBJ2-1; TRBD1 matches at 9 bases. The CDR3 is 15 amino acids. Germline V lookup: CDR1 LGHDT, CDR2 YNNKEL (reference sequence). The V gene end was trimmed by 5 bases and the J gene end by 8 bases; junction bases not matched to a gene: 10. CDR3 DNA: TGTGCCAGCAGCACCGGGACAGGGCTCTCGGATGAGCAGTTCTTC. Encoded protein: CASSTGTGLSDEQFF.

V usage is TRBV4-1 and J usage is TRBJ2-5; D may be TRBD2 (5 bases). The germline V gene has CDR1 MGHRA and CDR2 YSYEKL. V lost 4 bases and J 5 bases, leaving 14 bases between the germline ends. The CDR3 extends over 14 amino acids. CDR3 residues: CASSLFRGIETQYF. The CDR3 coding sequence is TGCGCCAGCAGCCTTTTTAGAGGGATCGAGACCCAGTACTTC.

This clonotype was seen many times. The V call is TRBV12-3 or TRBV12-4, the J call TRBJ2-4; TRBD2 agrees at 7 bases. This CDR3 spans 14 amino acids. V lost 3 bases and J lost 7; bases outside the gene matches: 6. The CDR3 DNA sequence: TGTGCCAGCAGTTTGGGGGGGAGTGGGAACATTCAGTACTTC. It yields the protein CASSLGGSGNIQYF.

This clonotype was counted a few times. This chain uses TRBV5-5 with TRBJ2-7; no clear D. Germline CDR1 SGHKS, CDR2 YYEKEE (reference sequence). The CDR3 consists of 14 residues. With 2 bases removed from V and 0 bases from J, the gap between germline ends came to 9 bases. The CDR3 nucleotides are TGTGCCAGCAGCTTCGGGCTCAGCTCCTACGAGCAGTACTTC. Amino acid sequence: CASSFGLSSYEQYF.

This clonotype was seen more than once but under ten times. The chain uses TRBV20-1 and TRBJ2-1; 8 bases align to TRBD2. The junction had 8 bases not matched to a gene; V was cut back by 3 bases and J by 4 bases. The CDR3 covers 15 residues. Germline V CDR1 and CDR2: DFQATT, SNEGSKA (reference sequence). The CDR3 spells CSARGLAGPYNEQFF. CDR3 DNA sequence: TGCAGTGCTAGGGGGCTAGCGGGCCCTTACAATGAGCAGTTCTTC.

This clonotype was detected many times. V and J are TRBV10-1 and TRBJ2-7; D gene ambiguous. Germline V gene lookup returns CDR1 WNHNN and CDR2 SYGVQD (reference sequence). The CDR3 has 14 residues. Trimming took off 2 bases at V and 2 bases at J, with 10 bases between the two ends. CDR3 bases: TGCGCCAGCAGTGAGGCCCCCGGACCCTACGAGCAGTACTTC. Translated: CASSEAPGPYEQYF.

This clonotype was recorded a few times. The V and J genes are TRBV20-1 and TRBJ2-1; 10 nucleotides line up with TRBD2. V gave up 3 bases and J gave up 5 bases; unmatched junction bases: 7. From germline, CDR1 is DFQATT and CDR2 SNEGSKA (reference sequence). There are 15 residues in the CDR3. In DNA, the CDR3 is TGCAGTGCTAGGAATAGGGGACTAGCGAACAATGAGCAGTTCTTC. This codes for CSARNRGLANNEQFF.

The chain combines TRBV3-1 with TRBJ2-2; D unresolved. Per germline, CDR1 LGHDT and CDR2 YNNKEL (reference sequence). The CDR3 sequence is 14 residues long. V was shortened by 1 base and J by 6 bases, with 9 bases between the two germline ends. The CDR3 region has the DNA TGTGCCAGCAGCCAAGTGGAGAGTCCCGGGGAGCTGTTTTTT. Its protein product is CASSQVESPGELFF. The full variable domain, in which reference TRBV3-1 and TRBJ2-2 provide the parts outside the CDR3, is DTAVSQTPKYLVTQMGNDKSIKCEQNLGHDTMYWYKQDSKKFLKIMFSYNNKELIINETVPNRFSPKSPDKAHLNLHINSLELGDSAVYFCASSQVESPGELFFGEGSRLTVL.

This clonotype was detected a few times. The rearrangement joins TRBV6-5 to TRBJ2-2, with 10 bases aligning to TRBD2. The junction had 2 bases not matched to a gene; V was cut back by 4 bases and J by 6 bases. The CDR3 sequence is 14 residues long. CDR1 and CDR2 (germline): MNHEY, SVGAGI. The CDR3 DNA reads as TGTGCCAGCAGTTCTAGCGGGAGCCCCGGGGAGCTGTTTTTT. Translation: CASSSSGSPGELFF.

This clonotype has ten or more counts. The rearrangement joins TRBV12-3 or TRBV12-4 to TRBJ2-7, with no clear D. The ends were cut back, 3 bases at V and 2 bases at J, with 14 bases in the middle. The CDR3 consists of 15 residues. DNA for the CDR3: TGTGCCAGCAGTTTTATTCGGTCGCCGACCTACGAGCAGTACTTC. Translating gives CASSFIRSPTYEQYF.

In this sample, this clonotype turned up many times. CDR3 amino acids: CAIGQGTYEQYF. The DNA for the CDR3 is TGTGCCATCGGACAGGGGACCTACGAGCAGTACTTC. The chain is built from TRBV10-3 and TRBJ2-7; 9 bases agree with TRBD1. Per germline, CDR1 ENHRY and CDR2 SYGVKD. The V gene end was trimmed by 8 bases and the J gene end by 2 bases; junction bases not matched to a gene: 1. The CDR3 spans 12 residues.

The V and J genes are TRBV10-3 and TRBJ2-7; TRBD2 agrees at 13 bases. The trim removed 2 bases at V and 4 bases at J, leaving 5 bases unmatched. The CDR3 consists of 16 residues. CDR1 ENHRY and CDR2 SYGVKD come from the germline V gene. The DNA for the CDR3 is TGTGCCATCAGTGAGGGGGGACTAGCGGGACGTTACGAGCAGTACTTC. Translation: CAISEGGLAGRYEQYF.

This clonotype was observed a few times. Here the CDR3 DNA reads TGTGCCTGGAGTTTCACACCCGGGACAGGGGGGGAGCAGTACTTC. As protein: CAWSFTPGTGGEQYF. V usage is TRBV30 and J usage is TRBJ2-7; 11 bases match TRBD1. After removal of 2 bases from V and 7 bases from J, the junction contained 10 bases not matched to a gene. The CDR3 extends over 15 amino acids. CDR1 is GTSNPN, CDR2 SVGIG, per germline (reference sequence).

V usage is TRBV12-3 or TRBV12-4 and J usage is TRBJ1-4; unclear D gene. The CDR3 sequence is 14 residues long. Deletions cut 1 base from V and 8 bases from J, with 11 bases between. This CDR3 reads CASSLGDRMEKLFF. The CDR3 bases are TGTGCCAGCAGTTTAGGGGATCGGATGGAAAAACTGTTTTTT.

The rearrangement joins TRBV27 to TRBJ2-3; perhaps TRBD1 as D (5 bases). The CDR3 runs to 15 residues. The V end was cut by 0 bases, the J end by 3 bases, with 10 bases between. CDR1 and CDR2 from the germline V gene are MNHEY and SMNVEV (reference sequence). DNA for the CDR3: TGTGCCAGCAGTTTATCGACCAGGGAAACAGATACGCAGTATTTT. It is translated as CASSLSTRETDTQYF.

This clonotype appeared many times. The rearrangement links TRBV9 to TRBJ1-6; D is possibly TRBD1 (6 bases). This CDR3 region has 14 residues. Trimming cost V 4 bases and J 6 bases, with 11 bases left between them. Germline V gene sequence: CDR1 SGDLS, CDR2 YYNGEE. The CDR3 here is CASSRGGRNSPLHF. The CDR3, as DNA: TGTGCCAGCAGCCGAGGGGGTCGTAATTCACCCCTCCACTTT.

CDR3 loop: CASRHSKWTGNTGELFF. CDR3 bases: TGTGCCAGCCGCCATTCGAAATGGACAGGGAACACCGGGGAGCTGTTTTTT. The chain couples TRBV11-3 to TRBJ2-2; 7 nucleotides line up with TRBD1. Germline V gene data show CDR1 as SGHNT and CDR2 as YENEEA. The CDR3 has 17 residues. J was trimmed by 1 base and V by 8 bases; bases with no gene match: 13.

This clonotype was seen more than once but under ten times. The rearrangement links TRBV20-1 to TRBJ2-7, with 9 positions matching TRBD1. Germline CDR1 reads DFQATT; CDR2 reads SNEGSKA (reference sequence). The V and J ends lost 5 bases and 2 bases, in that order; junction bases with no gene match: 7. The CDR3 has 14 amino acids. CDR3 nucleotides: TGCAGTGCTCCTTGGACAGGGGCCCCCTACGAGCAGTACGTC. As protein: CSAPWTGAPYEQYV.

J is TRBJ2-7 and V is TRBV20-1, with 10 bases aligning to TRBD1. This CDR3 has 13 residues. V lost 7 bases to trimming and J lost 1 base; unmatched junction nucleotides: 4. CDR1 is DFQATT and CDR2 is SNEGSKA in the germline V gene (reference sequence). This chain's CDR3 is CSVPGQGSYEQYF. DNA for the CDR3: TGCAGTGTACCGGGACAGGGGTCCTACGAGCAGTACTTC.

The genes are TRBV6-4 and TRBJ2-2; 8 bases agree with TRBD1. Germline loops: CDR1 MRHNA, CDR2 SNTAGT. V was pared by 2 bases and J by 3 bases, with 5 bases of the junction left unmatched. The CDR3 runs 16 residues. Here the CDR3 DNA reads TGTGCCAGCAGTGACACCCGGGACAGGCACACCGGGGAGCTGTTTTTT. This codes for CASSDTRDRHTGELFF.

The DNA of the CDR3 is TGTGCCAGCAGTGCCGGACTAGCCTCCAATGAGCAGTTCTTC. Its protein is CASSAGLASNEQFF. The chain carries TRBV2 and TRBJ2-1; 8 positions match TRBD2. CDR1 and CDR2 (germline): SNHLY, FYNNEI. The CDR3 is made up of 14 amino acids. V shed 4 bases and J 6 bases; nucleotides not matched to a gene: 5.

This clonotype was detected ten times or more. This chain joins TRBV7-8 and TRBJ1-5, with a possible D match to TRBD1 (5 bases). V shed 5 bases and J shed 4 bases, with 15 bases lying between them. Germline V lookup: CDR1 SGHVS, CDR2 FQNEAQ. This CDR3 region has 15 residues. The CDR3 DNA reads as TGTGCCAGCAGCCCCTGGGACCGCACTAATCAGCCCCAGCATTTT. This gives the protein CASSPWDRTNQPQHF.

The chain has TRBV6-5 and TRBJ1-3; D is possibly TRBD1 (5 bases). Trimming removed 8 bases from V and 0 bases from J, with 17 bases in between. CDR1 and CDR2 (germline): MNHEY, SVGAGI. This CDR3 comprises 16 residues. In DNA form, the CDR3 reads TGTGCCAGCCAGTTAGGGGTTCAGACCTCTGGAAACACCATATATTTT. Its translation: CASQLGVQTSGNTIYF.

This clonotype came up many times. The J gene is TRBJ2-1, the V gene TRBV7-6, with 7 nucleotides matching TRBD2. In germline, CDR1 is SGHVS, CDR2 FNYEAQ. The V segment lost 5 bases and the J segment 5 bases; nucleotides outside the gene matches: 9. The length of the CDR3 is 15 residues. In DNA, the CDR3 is TGTGCCAGCAGCCGACCTGCGGGAGCAAACAATGAGCAGTTCTTC. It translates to CASSRPAGANNEQFF. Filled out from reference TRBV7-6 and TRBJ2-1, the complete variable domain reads GAGVSQSPRYKVTKRGQDVALRCDPISGHVSLYWYRQALGQGPEFLTYFNYEAQQDKSGLPNDRFSAERPEGSISTLTIQRTEQRDSAMYRCASSRPAGANNEQFFGPGTRLTVL.

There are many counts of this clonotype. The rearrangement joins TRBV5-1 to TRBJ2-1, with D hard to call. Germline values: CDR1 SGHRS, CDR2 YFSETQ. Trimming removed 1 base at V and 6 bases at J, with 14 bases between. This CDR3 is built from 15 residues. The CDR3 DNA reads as TGCGCCAGCAGCTTGATCCCCCCGAGAGGCAATGAGCAGTTCTTC. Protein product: CASSLIPPRGNEQFF.

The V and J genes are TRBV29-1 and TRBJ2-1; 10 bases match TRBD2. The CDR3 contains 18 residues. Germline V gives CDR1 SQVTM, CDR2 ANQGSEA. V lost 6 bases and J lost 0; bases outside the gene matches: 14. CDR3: CSVRSQREGPSSYNEQFF. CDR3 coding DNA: TGCAGCGTCCGCTCCCAGCGGGAGGGCCCGAGCTCCTACAATGAGCAGTTCTTC.

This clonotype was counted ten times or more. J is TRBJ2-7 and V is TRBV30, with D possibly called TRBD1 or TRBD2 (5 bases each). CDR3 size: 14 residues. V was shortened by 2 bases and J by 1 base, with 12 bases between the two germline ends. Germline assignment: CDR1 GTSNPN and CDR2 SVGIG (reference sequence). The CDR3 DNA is TGTGCCTGGAGTAGAGGGGCCGGATCCTACGAGCAGTACTTC. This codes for CAWSRGAGSYEQYF.

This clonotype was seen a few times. As DNA, the CDR3 is TGCAGTGCTACAAAGGACGGTTTGAACACTGAAGCTTTCTTT. Encoded protein: CSATKDGLNTEAFF. The gene calls are TRBV20-1 and TRBJ1-1; D unclear. This CDR3 has 14 amino acids. Germline-derived CDR1 and CDR2 are DFQATT and SNEGSKA (reference sequence). V lost 4 bases, J lost 0 bases, and 12 bases lay in between.

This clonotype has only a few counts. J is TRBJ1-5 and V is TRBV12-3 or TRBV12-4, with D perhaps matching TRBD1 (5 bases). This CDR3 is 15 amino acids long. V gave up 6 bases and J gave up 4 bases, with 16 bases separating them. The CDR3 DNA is TGTGCCAGCAGGCGGGGGAGGAGGATTAATCAGCCCCAGCATTTT. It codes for CASRRGRRINQPQHF.